Listed here are 27 T cell receptor beta chains from one sample, sequenced in a study of human T cells and chemical hapten exposure. TCRdb itself ran the RACE reads through MiXCR, one entry per CDR3 protein. The table shows 300,000 to 350,000 distinct CDR3 sequences, with roughly 6.9% occurring only once. Time point: patch test 1, 2 weeks after DPC sensitization. Treatment specified: therapeutic diphenylcyclopropenone sensitization with weekly scalp DPC. The sample in question was whole blood, obtained in connection with sensitization to the hapten diphenylcyclopropenone (DPC). The receptors derive from a young woman with alopecia areata. Some clones in this sample may be carry-over from other donors' samples.

This clonotype has only a few counts. V is TRBV7-2 and J is TRBJ2-2; the D is unclear. V lost 4 bases and J lost 6, with 18 bases in between. This CDR3 spans 16 amino acids. Per germline, CDR1 SGHTA and CDR2 FQGNSA. CDR3 in DNA: TGTGCCAGCAGCTCCTCCGACACTCGAATCCCCGGGGAGCTGTTTTTT. Its translation: CASSSSDTRIPGELFF.

This chain uses TRBV6-1 with TRBJ2-1; D might be TRBD2 (5 bases). V was shortened by 5 bases and J by 7 bases, with 6 bases between the two germline ends. Per germline, CDR1 MNHNS and CDR2 SASEGT. This CDR3 comprises 11 residues. The CDR3 reads CASSWENEQFF. The DNA of the CDR3 is TGTGCCAGCAGTTGGGAGAATGAGCAGTTCTTC.

This clonotype has more than one count but fewer than ten. The genes are TRBV11-2 and TRBJ1-6; D not resolved. The CDR3 consists of 13 residues. Between the trimmed V and J ends, which lost 7 bases and 15 bases, there was a span of 19 bases. Germline CDR1 SGHAT, CDR2 FQNNGV. The CDR3 loop is CASTERGPVGLHF. The CDR3, as DNA: TGTGCCAGCACCGAACGAGGGCCTGTGGGCCTCCACTTT.

The V gene is TRBV6-2 or TRBV6-3, the J gene TRBJ1-5; possibly TRBD1 for D (5 bases). CDR3 length: 15 amino acids. Per the germline V gene, CDR1 is MNHEY and CDR2 is SVGEGT. Trimming removed 6 bases at V and 0 bases at J, with 12 bases between. CDR3 DNA sequence: TGTGCCAGCAGAACCAGGGCCCTTAGCAATCAGCCCCAGCATTTT. Translating gives CASRTRALSNQPQHF.

This clonotype has a handful of counts. This chain joins TRBV20-1 and TRBJ2-7; D is possibly TRBD1 (6 bases). V was cut by 6 bases and J by 4 bases, with 19 bases left in between. The CDR3 covers 14 residues. The germline V gene has CDR1 DFQATT and CDR2 SNEGSKA (reference sequence). The CDR3 loop reads CSAPRQDLGYEQYF. CDR3 nucleotides: TGCAGTGCACCTAGACAGGACTTGGGATACGAGCAGTACTTC.

This clonotype was seen at least ten times. The chain couples TRBV10-3 to TRBJ2-1; possible D gene TRBD1, 7 bases. The CDR3 sequence is 16 residues long. Trimming shortened V by 3 bases and J by 3 bases, and 15 bases separated the two germline ends. Per the germline V gene, CDR1 is ENHRY and CDR2 is SYGVKD. CDR3 sequence (DNA): TGTGCCATCAGTGATTCCCAGGGGGGTTTCTACAATGAGCAGTTCTTC. It encodes CAISDSQGGFYNEQFF.

The chain uses TRBV29-1 and TRBJ2-5; D may be TRBD2 (5 bases). Germline assignment: CDR1 SQVTM and CDR2 ANQGSEA. CDR3 length: 12 amino acids. V lost 6 bases and J 1 base, leaving 9 bases between the germline ends. The DNA for the CDR3 is TGCAGCGTCGGACTGTCCCAAGAGACCCAGTACTTC. Protein: CSVGLSQETQYF. Full variable domain (outside the CDR3, taken from reference TRBV29-1 and TRBJ2-5): SAVISQKPSRDICQRGTSLTIQCQVDSQVTMMFWYRQQPGQSLTLIATANQGSEATYESGFVIDKFPISRPNLTFSTLTVSNMSPEDSSIYLCSVGLSQETQYFGPGTRLLVL.

Notes on this clonotype: A single base separates this from a much larger clone, so it may be a read error. The chain links TRBV12-3 or TRBV12-4 to TRBJ2-3; TRBD1 matches 8 bases. This CDR3 comprises 15 residues. V shed 5 bases and J 5 bases; nucleotides not matched to a gene: 9. This CDR3 reads CASSPRDRPIDTQYF. The CDR3 nucleotides read TGTGCCAGCAGTCCCCGGGACAGGCCCATAGATACGCAGTATTTT.

There are a few counts of this clonotype. The chain employs TRBV4-1 and TRBJ1-5; D is uncertain. CDR1 and CDR2 from the germline V gene are MGHRA and YSYEKL. The CDR3 is 16 residues long. The V and J ends lost 0 bases and 6 bases respectively, with 15 bases between them. The CDR3 nucleotides are TGCGCCAGCAGCCAAGATCTCTCGCAGACCAGTCAGCCCCAGCATTTT. It yields the protein CASSQDLSQTSQPQHF.

This clonotype appeared many times. This rearrangement joins TRBV29-1 to TRBJ2-3, with D uncertain. The CDR3 is 13 residues long. From germline, CDR1 is SQVTM and CDR2 ANQGSEA. The V end was cut by 3 bases, the J end by 3 bases, with 10 bases between. The CDR3 DNA reads TGCAGCGTTGACCCACTGGAAACAGATACGCAGTATTTT. It encodes CSVDPLETDTQYF.

This chain joins TRBV27 and TRBJ1-6; TRBD1 aligns across 11 bases. Trimming cost V 5 bases and J 10 bases; bases outside gene matches: 10. Germline V gene data show CDR1 as MNHEY and CDR2 as SMNVEV (reference sequence). This CDR3 contains 16 residues. CDR3 residues: CASSHQDRGHFSPLHF. The CDR3 DNA sequence: TGTGCCAGCAGTCACCAGGACAGGGGGCACTTCTCACCCCTCCACTTT.

This rearrangement joins TRBV6-5 to TRBJ1-1; 7 bases are a match to TRBD1. Germline V gives CDR1 MNHEY, CDR2 SVGAGI. This CDR3 has 15 residues. The V segment lost 7 bases and the J segment 3 bases; nucleotides outside the gene matches: 11. The CDR3 loop reads CASNRPTGSHTEAFF. The CDR3 DNA is TGTGCCAGCAACCGACCGACAGGGAGCCACACTGAAGCTTTCTTT.

This clonotype appeared a few times. The chain links TRBV15 to TRBJ2-6; D unresolved. The CDR3 runs 14 residues. CDR1 LNHNV and CDR2 YYDKDF come from the germline V gene (reference sequence). The V gene lost 1 base and the J gene lost 3 bases, with 4 bases spanning the gap. CDR3 bases: TGTGCCACCAGCAGAGTGGGTGGGGCCAACGTCCTGACTTTC. Its translation is CATSRVGGANVLTF.

This clonotype was seen repeatedly, ten times or more. V usage is TRBV4-1 and J usage is TRBJ2-2; D not resolved. In germline, CDR1 is MGHRA, CDR2 YSYEKL. The germline V and J ends were trimmed by 6 bases and 0 bases, with 11 bases remaining between them. The CDR3 is made up of 15 amino acids. This CDR3 reads CASRLSLTNTGELFF. Written as DNA, the CDR3 is TGCGCCAGCAGGTTGTCTTTAACGAACACCGGGGAGCTGTTTTTT.

The chain links TRBV5-1 to TRBJ2-7, with 10 bases that match TRBD2. The CDR3 length is 15 residues. The junction had 0 bases not matched to a gene; V was cut back by 0 bases and J by 0 bases. Germline V gives CDR1 SGHRS, CDR2 YFSETQ. The DNA for the CDR3 is TGCGCCAGCAGCTTGGTAGCGGGGGGCTCCTACGAGCAGTACTTC. Amino acids: CASSLVAGGSYEQYF.

This clonotype was picked up many times. V is TRBV21-1 and J is TRBJ1-2. TRBV21-1 is labeled a pseudogene. This CDR3 is 12 amino acids long. The CDR3 region has the DNA TGTGCCAGCAGCAAAGACGTCTATGGCTACACCTTC. It codes for CASSKDVYGYTF.

In this sample, this clonotype turned up a few times. The CDR3 sequence is CASSTTPGQQETQYF. The DNA for the CDR3 is TGCGCCAGCAGCACAACCCCCGGACAGCAAGAGACCCAGTACTTC. The rearrangement uses TRBV5-1 and TRBJ2-5, with a weak D call TRBD1 (6 bases). Germline V gives CDR1 SGHRS, CDR2 YFSETQ. V lost 4 bases to trimming and J lost 2 bases, with 15 bases between them. The CDR3 runs to 15 residues.

This clonotype was recorded at least ten times. V usage is TRBV4-3 and J usage is TRBJ2-7; no reliable D call. The germline V gene encodes CDR1 LGHNA and CDR2 YSLEER. The CDR3 is made up of 13 amino acids. Trimming took off 0 bases at V and 4 bases at J, with 7 bases between the two ends. The CDR3 nucleotides are TGCGCCAGCAGCCAAGAACCCGATTACGAGCAGTACTTC. Its translation: CASSQEPDYEQYF.

The chain has TRBV3-1 and TRBJ2-7; D not resolved. The length of the CDR3 is 12 residues. Germline V lookup: CDR1 LGHDT, CDR2 YNNKEL (reference sequence). Trimming took 5 bases from V and 7 from J, leaving 12 bases between them. The CDR3 nucleotides read TGTGCCAGCAGCTCCTTAGACGGGGAGCAGTACTTC. Translation gives CASSSLDGEQYF.

This chain links TRBV7-3 with TRBJ2-4; 8 bases align to TRBD2. CDR3 size: 16 residues. Germline values: CDR1 SGHTA, CDR2 FQGTGA. V lost 4 bases and J lost 0; bases outside the gene matches: 5. CDR3 nucleotides: TGTGCCAGCAGCTCAGCGGGGGATAAAGCCAAAAACATTCAGTACTTC. It specifies CASSSAGDKAKNIQYF.

This clonotype came up a few times. The V gene is TRBV12-3 or TRBV12-4, the J gene TRBJ2-6; D perhaps matches TRBD2 (5 bases). CDR3 size: 17 residues. Trimming cost V 3 bases and J 0 bases, with 12 bases left between them. This CDR3 is CASSFGGLNSGANVLTF. The CDR3 nucleotides read TGTGCCAGCAGTTTTGGTGGACTGAACTCTGGGGCCAACGTCCTGACTTTC.

The table lists this clonotype with many counts. The V gene is TRBV18, the J gene TRBJ2-5; TRBD2 might be the D (5 bases). The CDR3 totals 13 residues. Germline CDR1 and CDR2: KGHSH and LQKENI. V lost 4 bases and J 10 bases, leaving 16 bases between the germline ends. CDR3 loop: CASSLDQYGVQYF. The CDR3 DNA reads as TGTGCCAGCTCACTGGACCAATACGGGGTCCAGTACTTC.

This clonotype was seen at least ten times. The chain employs TRBV20-1 and TRBJ2-3; no reliable D call. Trimming stripped 6 bases from V and 5 bases from J, with 9 bases between. Germline V CDR1 and CDR2: DFQATT, SNEGSKA (reference sequence). The CDR3 runs 11 residues. CDR3 protein: CSADLGDTQYF. CDR3 in DNA: TGCAGTGCAGACCTGGGAGATACGCAGTATTTT.

There are many counts of this clonotype. The chain uses TRBV12-3 or TRBV12-4 and TRBJ2-7; possible D gene TRBD2, 5 bases. The CDR3 is made up of 15 amino acids. V was cut by 4 bases and J by 5 bases, with 18 bases left in between. The CDR3 DNA follows: TGTGCCAGCAGTTACGAGGGAACCTCATCCCACGAGCAGTACTTC. This encodes CASSYEGTSSHEQYF.

The rearrangement joins TRBV5-1 to TRBJ2-2, with a weak D call TRBD1 (5 bases). The CDR3 sequence is 15 residues long. Germline V lookup: CDR1 SGHRS, CDR2 YFSETQ. Trimming removed 5 bases from V and 2 bases from J, with 13 bases in between. In nucleotides, the CDR3 is TGCGCCAGCAGGGCTGGGGCGGAAAACACCGGGGAGCTGTTTTTT. Protein: CASRAGAENTGELFF.

This clonotype was picked up a small number of times. The chain has TRBV5-1 and TRBJ2-2; maybe TRBD1 (6 bases). V was shortened by 5 bases and J by 8 bases, with 19 bases between the two germline ends. In germline, CDR1 is SGHRS, CDR2 YFSETQ. The CDR3 loop spans 15 amino acids. CDR3 in DNA: TGCGCCAGCAGTTCGAACAGGGCGAACTCGGGGGAGCTGTTTTTT. It specifies CASSSNRANSGELFF.

The genes are TRBV6-1 and TRBJ1-1; no definite D call. The V end lost 2 bases, the J end lost 1 base, and 8 bases lay between the germline ends. This CDR3 comprises 14 residues. Germline V gene data show CDR1 as MNHNS and CDR2 as SASEGT. CDR3 region: CASSEMFSNTEAFF. The CDR3 DNA sequence: TGTGCCAGCAGTGAAATGTTCTCGAACACTGAAGCTTTCTTT.